The 14 T cell receptor beta chains reported below all come from one sample, sequenced in a study of shared clonotypes between healthy human individuals. Method: immunoSEQ multiplex PCR; TCRdb's copy keeps in-frame clones and lacks some. The sample shows about 680,000 clones, about 91% of them seen only once. CD45RO negativity and positive selection for CCR7 defined naive CD8 cells, a population that excluded terminally differentiated effector memory CD45RA+ cells. The specimen was naive CD8+ T cells sorted from blood. These receptors were obtained from a man aged 25 to 40 in good health.

This rearrangement joins TRBV14 to TRBJ2-1; D is uncertain. The CDR3 sequence is 14 residues long. With 2 bases removed from V and 2 bases from J, the gap between germline ends came to 7 bases. Germline assignment: CDR1 SGHDN and CDR2 FVKESK. The CDR3 DNA reads as TGTGCCAGCAGCCAAAAGTACCCCTACAATGAGCAGTTCTTC. Its translation: CASSQKYPYNEQFF.

This clone was counted once. The chain uses TRBV7-9 and TRBJ2-6; 7 bases align to TRBD1. The V segment lost 2 bases and the J segment 4 bases; nucleotides outside the gene matches: 11. The CDR3 consists of 18 residues. The V gene's germline CDR1 is SEHNR and CDR2 FQNEAQ (reference sequence). CDR3 in amino acids: CASSLLLQGITGANVLTF. The CDR3 coding sequence is TGTGCCAGCAGCTTATTGCTACAGGGGATTACCGGGGCCAACGTCCTGACTTTC.

The chain carries TRBV2 and TRBJ1-1; D uncertain. V lost 3 bases to trimming and J lost 0 bases, with 5 bases between them. Per germline, CDR1 SNHLY and CDR2 FYNNEI. This CDR3 has 13 amino acids. CDR3 region: CASSEAVNTEAFF. The CDR3 DNA reads as TGTGCCAGCAGTGAGGCTGTGAACACTGAAGCTTTCTTT.

This chain joins TRBV27 and TRBJ1-4; D not certain. The CDR3 covers 13 residues. V was cut by 3 bases and J by 1 base, with 3 bases left in between. Germline assignment: CDR1 MNHEY and CDR2 SMNVEV (reference sequence). The CDR3 DNA follows: TGTGCCAGCAGTTTGAGAACTAATGAAAAACTGTTTTTT. Its protein product is CASSLRTNEKLFF.

The chain combines TRBV27 with TRBJ2-1, with 11 bases aligning to TRBD2. Trimming at V came to 4 bases and at J to 6 bases, leaving 2 bases not matched to a gene. The CDR3 consists of 14 residues. Looked up from germline, CDR1 is MNHEY and CDR2 is SMNVEV (reference sequence). CDR3 sequence: CASSWTSGFNEQFF. CDR3 sequence (DNA): TGTGCCAGCAGTTGGACTAGCGGGTTCAATGAGCAGTTCTTC.

This clone appeared once. The genes are TRBV11-2 and TRBJ2-7, with no clear D. Trimming pared 4 bases from V and 5 bases from J, leaving 18 bases between. Per germline, CDR1 SGHAT and CDR2 FQNNGV. This CDR3 is 15 amino acids long. In DNA, the CDR3 is TGTGCCAGCAGCTCTAGACCGGGCCAATCCCACGAGCAGTACTTC. This encodes CASSSRPGQSHEQYF. The whole variable domain, filled in from reference TRBV11-2 and TRBJ2-7, reads EAGVAQSPRYKIIEKRQSVAFWCNPISGHATLYWYQQILGQGPKLLIQFQNNGVVDDSQLPKDRFSAERLKGVDSTLKIQPAKLEDSAVYLCASSSRPGQSHEQYFGPGTRLTVT.

This chain uses TRBV13 with TRBJ1-1; 9 nucleotides match TRBD1. Germline lookup yields CDR1 PRHDT and CDR2 FYEKMQ (reference sequence). With 5 bases clipped from V and 11 bases from J, the junction kept 6 bases outside the gene matches. The CDR3 has 12 amino acids. CDR3 amino acids: CASSLGTGSAFF. As DNA, the CDR3 is TGTGCCAGCAGCCTTGGGACAGGGTCGGCTTTCTTT.

This clone has a single count. The chain carries TRBV7-9 and TRBJ2-5, with D maybe TRBD2 (6 bases). V lost 3 bases to trimming and J lost 12 bases, with 14 bases between them. CDR3 length equals 12 residues. CDR1 and CDR2 from the germline V gene are SEHNR and FQNEAQ (reference sequence). CDR3 protein: CASSLGDSLKYF. As DNA, the CDR3 is TGTGCCAGCAGCTTGGGGGACTCCCTCAAGTACTTC.

The chain recombines TRBV15 with TRBJ2-3; 8 nucleotides match TRBD1. The CDR3 consists of 15 residues. V shed 3 bases, J shed 7 bases, and the junction held 9 bases outside the gene matches. Germline V gives CDR1 LNHNV, CDR2 YYDKDF (reference sequence). CDR3 region: CATSRSGQDSHTQYF. DNA for the CDR3: TGTGCCACCAGCAGGTCGGGACAGGACTCCCATACGCAGTATTTT.

The chain joins TRBV7-6 to TRBJ1-5; 7 bases map to TRBD1. V was clipped by 5 bases and J by 2 bases; unmatched bases: 3. This CDR3 is built from 14 residues. The germline CDR1 and CDR2 sequences are SGHVS and FNYEAQ. CDR3 residues: CASSLTGGNQPQHF. CDR3 DNA sequence: TGTGCCAGCAGCCTTACAGGGGGCAATCAGCCCCAGCATTTT.

The V call is TRBV9, the J call TRBJ2-7; D is possibly TRBD1 (8 bases). This CDR3 spans 18 amino acids. Trimming stripped 4 bases from V and 10 bases from J, with 33 bases between. Germline assignment: CDR1 SGDLS and CDR2 YYNGEE. CDR3 protein: CASSPRGQENDGRLPQYF. CDR3 sequence (DNA): TGTGCCAGCAGCCCCCGGGGACAGGAAAACGACGGGAGGCTACCACAGTACTTC.

This rearrangement joins TRBV9 to TRBJ1-4; D unclear. The V end was cut by 0 bases, the J end by 7 bases, with 4 bases between. The CDR3 sequence is 12 residues long. The germline V gene has CDR1 SGDLS and CDR2 YYNGEE. The CDR3 DNA follows: TGTGCCAGCAGCGTAGGTCCTGAAAAACTGTTTTTT. It translates to CASSVGPEKLFF.

The chain is built from TRBV13 and TRBJ2-3; 8 bases are shared with TRBD2. CDR1 is PRHDT, CDR2 FYEKMQ, per germline (reference sequence). Trimming cost V 2 bases and J 3 bases; bases outside gene matches: 4. The CDR3 length is 15 residues. CDR3 sequence: CASSLIREGTDTQYF. CDR3 DNA: TGTGCCAGCAGCTTAATTCGGGAGGGGACAGATACGCAGTATTTT.

The rearrangement links TRBV15 to TRBJ2-1, with TRBD2 as a possible D gene (5 bases). The CDR3 is 14 amino acids. The germline V gene encodes CDR1 LNHNV and CDR2 YYDKDF (reference sequence). V gave up 1 base and J gave up 7 bases, with 11 bases separating them. The CDR3 DNA reads TGTGCCACCAGCAGAGTTGGCACGGGGAATGAGCAGTTCTTC. Protein sequence: CATSRVGTGNEQFF. Looking up the rest from reference TRBV15 and TRBJ2-1 gives the full variable domain: DAMVIQNPRYQVTQFGKPVTLSCSQTLNHNVMYWYQQKSSQAPKLLFHYYDKDFNNEADTPDNFQSRRPNTSFCFLDIRSPGLGDTAMYLCATSRVGTGNEQFFGPGTRLTVL.